This passage covers 30 T cell receptor beta chains from one sample sequenced in a study of blood T cell repertoires in COVID-19. The protocol was immunoSEQ multiplex PCR, while the TCRdb copy is restricted to in-frame clones and leaves out a portion. The sample consists of tens of thousands of clones, 87% of them appearing once. Material: peripheral blood. Receptors originate from a man aged 55 to 70 with acute or convalescent COVID-19.

The V call is TRBV6-5, the J call TRBJ2-3; no reliable D call. V dropped 0 bases and J dropped 0 bases, with 10 bases sitting between them. The length of the CDR3 is 16 residues. The germline V gene has CDR1 MNHEY and CDR2 SVGAGI. The chain's CDR3 is CASSYSGSRSTDTQYF. For the CDR3, the DNA is TGTGCCAGCAGTTACTCGGGTAGCAGAAGCACAGATACGCAGTATTTT.

CDR3 in amino acids: CASSFSSLYGYTF. The DNA of the CDR3 is TGTGCCAGCAGTTTTAGTTCCCTCTATGGCTACACCTTC. The rearrangement links TRBV12-3 or TRBV12-4 to TRBJ1-2; D is uncertain. The CDR3 is 13 residues long. V lost 3 bases to trimming and J lost 4 bases, with 9 bases between them.

This sequence joins TRBV29-1 and TRBJ1-3; D ambiguous. CDR1 is SQVTM, CDR2 ANQGSEA, per germline. The CDR3 loop spans 12 amino acids. The V end lost 4 bases, the J end lost 6 bases, and 10 bases lay between the germline ends. The CDR3 loop reads CSVADFVNTIYF. The CDR3 nucleotides are TGCAGCGTTGCGGACTTTGTAAACACCATATATTTT.

The chain joins TRBV4-1 to TRBJ2-3, with D possibly being TRBD1 (5 bases). Per the germline V gene, CDR1 is MGHRA and CDR2 is YSYEKL. The length of the CDR3 is 15 residues. Trimming took 1 base from V and 5 from J, leaving 13 bases between them. The CDR3 region is CASSQAPRQKDTQYF. DNA of the CDR3: TGCGCCAGCAGCCAAGCCCCAAGACAGAAAGATACGCAGTATTTT.

This chain joins TRBV7-2 and TRBJ1-1; 10 bases map to TRBD1. Germline CDR1 and CDR2: SGHTA and FQGNSA. V dropped 1 base and J dropped 4; count of bases not matched to a gene: 6. This CDR3 spans 16 amino acids. The CDR3 DNA reads TGTGCCAGCAGCTTAGGGAGACAGGGGGCTGGCACTGAAGCTTTCTTT. Translated, it gives CASSLGRQGAGTEAFF.

The chain employs TRBV12-3 or TRBV12-4 and TRBJ1-4; tentative D call: TRBD1 (5 bases). CDR3 length: 13 amino acids. The V end was cut by 1 base, the J end by 8 bases, with 8 bases between. This chain's CDR3 is CASSLGPGEKLFF. CDR3 bases: TGTGCCAGCAGTTTAGGACCAGGGGAAAAACTGTTTTTT.

The chain recombines TRBV6-5 with TRBJ1-2; D possibly corresponds to TRBD1 (6 bases). Trimming removed 6 bases at V and 7 bases at J, with 15 bases between. The CDR3 is 13 residues long. Germline V CDR1 and CDR2: MNHEY, SVGAGI. CDR3 nucleotide sequence: TGTGCCAGCAGAGATGGCCGGGGGGCTGGCTACACCTTC. It encodes CASRDGRGAGYTF.

V gene TRBV19 combines with J gene TRBJ2-1; D is unclear. The CDR3 covers 11 residues. The germline CDR1 and CDR2 sequences are LNHDA and SQIVND (reference sequence). With 3 bases removed from V and 8 bases from J, the gap between germline ends came to 5 bases. CDR3 in DNA: TGTGCCAGTAGTATCCAGGATGAGCAGTTCTTC. Amino acids: CASSIQDEQFF.

The chain recombines TRBV6-2 or TRBV6-3 with TRBJ2-7, with D possibly being TRBD2 (6 bases). Germline-derived CDR1 and CDR2 are MNHEY and SVGEGT. V dropped 5 bases and J dropped 9 bases, with 20 bases sitting between them. There are 14 residues in the CDR3. The CDR3 coding sequence is TGTGCCAGCAGTAAACCCGGGACTTCAAGTTTGCAGTACTTC. Amino acids: CASSKPGTSSLQYF.

The rearrangement joins TRBV9 to TRBJ2-1, with 10 bases lining up with TRBD2. CDR3 length: 16 residues. The trim removed 4 bases at V and 5 bases at J, leaving 9 bases unmatched. Germline V gives CDR1 SGDLS, CDR2 YYNGEE. CDR3 nucleotides: TGTGCCAGCAGCCCGTCCTCTAGCGGGGGCCACAATGAGCAGTTCTTC. This gives the protein CASSPSSSGGHNEQFF.

The rearrangement joins TRBV6-5 to TRBJ2-7, with D perhaps TRBD2 (5 bases). V dropped 7 bases and J dropped 6 bases, with 16 bases sitting between them. In germline, CDR1 is MNHEY, CDR2 SVGAGI. There are 13 residues in the CDR3. The DNA for the CDR3 is TGTGCCAGCATAAAAGCGGCGGCCGGCGAGCAGTACTTC. Translation gives CASIKAAAGEQYF.

The J gene is TRBJ1-6, the V gene TRBV7-9; 9 positions agree with TRBD1. The CDR3 consists of 13 residues. Germline-derived CDR1 and CDR2 are SEHNR and FQNEAQ (reference sequence). The junction had 3 bases not matched to a gene; V was cut back by 8 bases and J by 7 bases. This CDR3 is CASLGQGNSPLHF. Here the CDR3 DNA reads TGTGCCAGCCTCGGACAGGGGAATTCACCCCTCCACTTT.

This chain connects TRBV7-9 to TRBJ2-5, with D possibly being TRBD2 (5 bases). Germline assignment: CDR1 SEHNR and CDR2 FQNEAQ (reference sequence). This CDR3 region has 15 residues. Trimming cost V 1 base and J 1 base, with 10 bases left between them. CDR3 region: CASSLVKGLQETQYF. CDR3 bases: TGTGCCAGCAGCTTAGTCAAAGGACTCCAAGAGACCCAGTACTTC.

V and J are TRBV25-1 and TRBJ2-1, with 9 bases fitting TRBD1. CDR3 length equals 14 residues. Germline loops: CDR1 MGHDK, CDR2 SYGVNS. J was trimmed by 9 bases and V by 5 bases; bases with no gene match: 8. The CDR3 DNA reads as TGTGCCAGCAGTCCCGGGACAGGGTTGCTTGAGCAGTTCTTC. This translates into CASSPGTGLLEQFF.

The CDR3 DNA reads TGTGCCAGCAGCTTAGTATCTTTCGGTGGGGACTTGTACACTGAAGCTTTCTTT. Translation: CASSLVSFGGDLYTEAFF. The gene calls are TRBV13 and TRBJ1-1; perhaps TRBD1 as D (5 bases). From germline, CDR1 is PRHDT and CDR2 FYEKMQ (reference sequence). V lost 1 base to trimming and J lost 3 bases, with 21 bases between them. The CDR3 has 18 residues.

V and J are TRBV11-2 and TRBJ2-1; 8 positions match TRBD2. The CDR3 contains 16 residues. Germline loops: CDR1 SGHAT, CDR2 FQNNGV. Germline trimming cut 0 bases from V and 9 bases from J; bases unmatched to any gene: 10. The CDR3 is CASSLDLPGGPGEQFF. The CDR3 region has the DNA TGTGCCAGCAGCTTAGATCTCCCGGGGGGGCCGGGTGAGCAGTTCTTC.

The CDR3 here is CASSLARQGEGGYTF. In DNA form, the CDR3 reads TGCGCCAGCAGCTTGGCACGACAGGGGGAAGGAGGCTACACCTTC. This chain uses TRBV5-1 with TRBJ1-2, with 9 positions matching TRBD1. The junction had 8 bases not matched to a gene; V was cut back by 0 bases and J by 8 bases. The CDR3 totals 15 residues. Germline CDR1 is SGHRS and CDR2 is YFSETQ.

The chain employs TRBV10-3 and TRBJ1-3; 9 bases are a match to TRBD1. J lost 2 bases, V lost 6 bases, and 8 bases had no gene match. The CDR3 is made up of 16 amino acids. Germline assignment: CDR1 ENHRY and CDR2 SYGVKD. CDR3 amino acids: CAISPSRDRAGNTIYF. The CDR3 DNA reads as TGTGCCATCAGCCCCTCCCGGGACAGGGCTGGAAACACCATATATTTT.

V gene TRBV10-3 combines with J gene TRBJ2-2; D ambiguous. The CDR3 runs to 13 residues. Germline lookup yields CDR1 ENHRY and CDR2 SYGVKD. Trimming cost V 5 bases and J 1 base, with 5 bases left between them. The DNA for the CDR3 is TGTGCCATCAGTCCAGTGAACACCGGGGAGCTGTTTTTT. It yields the protein CAISPVNTGELFF.

The chain is built from TRBV3-1 (or the pseudogene TRBV3-2) and TRBJ1-5, with a weak D call TRBD1 (6 bases). Germline CDR1 and CDR2: LGHDT and YNNKEL (reference sequence). There are 18 residues in the CDR3. V was pared by 4 bases and J by 0 bases, with 19 bases between. CDR3 sequence (DNA): TGTGCCAGCAGCCTAAGCGGGGGGGGCGTTAATAGCAATCAGCCCCAGCATTTT. It codes for CASSLSGGGVNSNQPQHF.

The V and J genes are TRBV19 and TRBJ1-4; possible D gene TRBD1, 5 bases. The ends were cut back, 9 bases at V and 5 bases at J, with 13 bases in the middle. Per the germline V gene, CDR1 is LNHDA and CDR2 is SQIVND (reference sequence). CDR3 length: 13 residues. The CDR3 region has the DNA TGTGCCAGCAGCAGGGCCTGGAATGAAAAACTGTTTTTT. It is translated as CASSRAWNEKLFF.

The gene calls are TRBV7-2 and TRBJ1-5; 7 bases fit TRBD1. J was trimmed by 7 bases and V by 4 bases; bases with no gene match: 7. This CDR3 region has 14 residues. The germline V gene has CDR1 SGHTA and CDR2 FQGNSA. The CDR3 region is CASSSHRGGQPQHF. The DNA for the CDR3 is TGTGCCAGCAGCTCACACAGGGGTGGACAGCCCCAGCATTTT. The full variable domain, completed using reference TRBV7-2 and TRBJ1-5, is GAGVSQSPSNKVTEKGKDVELRCDPISGHTALYWYRQSLGQGLEFLIYFQGNSAPDKSGLPSDRFSAERTGGSVSTLTIQRTQQEDSAVYLCASSSHRGGQPQHFGDGTRLSIL.

The CDR3 DNA reads TGTGCCAGCAGCCGCAGGGCGGCCGGTGGCTACACCTTC. As protein: CASSRRAAGGYTF. This sequence joins TRBV3-1 (or the pseudogene TRBV3-2) and TRBJ1-2; possible D gene TRBD1, 5 bases. CDR3 length: 13 residues. Deletions cut 4 bases from V and 7 bases from J, with 13 bases between. Per the germline V gene, CDR1 is LGHDT and CDR2 is YNNKEL (reference sequence).

This chain uses TRBV11-2 with TRBJ1-1; 7 bases agree with TRBD1. The CDR3 runs 14 residues. The germline gives CDR1 SGHAT, CDR2 FQNNGV. Trimming at V came to 4 bases and at J to 6 bases, leaving 8 bases not matched to a gene. The CDR3 loop is CASSSLGRGAEAFF. DNA of the CDR3: TGTGCCAGCAGCTCCCTCGGCAGGGGGGCTGAAGCTTTCTTT.

The chain joins TRBV19 to TRBJ2-1, with a possible D match to TRBD1 (6 bases). V gave up 3 bases and J gave up 4 bases, with 16 bases separating them. The CDR3 sequence is 16 residues long. Germline CDR1 LNHDA, CDR2 SQIVND (reference sequence). CDR3 in amino acids: CASSMGAKRLYNEQFF. Here the CDR3 DNA reads TGTGCCAGTAGTATGGGGGCCAAGAGACTTTACAATGAGCAGTTCTTC.

This chain links TRBV5-6 with TRBJ1-2, with TRBD1 as a possible D gene (6 bases). V was trimmed by 2 bases and J by 5 bases, leaving 13 bases between them. Germline values: CDR1 SGHDT, CDR2 YYEEEE. The CDR3 has 14 residues. CDR3 nucleotides: TGTGCCAGCAGCTTAGGACAGTCCCCGTATGGCTACACCTTC. It encodes CASSLGQSPYGYTF.

The chain couples TRBV5-4 to TRBJ1-1, with TRBD1 matching 8 bases. The CDR3 runs 14 residues. The ends lost 4 bases at V and 0 bases at J; junction bases unmatched: 2. The germline CDR1 and CDR2 sequences are SGHNT and YYREEE (reference sequence). The CDR3 here is CASSHRGVNTEAFF. The CDR3 nucleotides read TGTGCCAGCAGCCACAGGGGGGTGAACACTGAAGCTTTCTTT.

The V gene is TRBV9, the J gene TRBJ1-6, with unresolved D. This CDR3 contains 14 residues. Germline CDR1 is SGDLS and CDR2 is YYNGEE. With 0 bases removed from V and 9 bases from J, the gap between germline ends came to 10 bases. Here the CDR3 reads CASSVAAPGSPLHF. CDR3 sequence (DNA): TGTGCCAGCAGCGTAGCTGCGCCGGGTTCACCCCTCCACTTT.

The V gene is TRBV7-6, the J gene TRBJ1-5; 8 bases are a match to TRBD1. V lost 0 bases, J lost 7 bases, and 17 bases stayed unmatched. The CDR3 contains 19 residues. Germline V gene sequence: CDR1 SGHVS, CDR2 FNYEAQ. In DNA, the CDR3 is TGTGCCAGCAGCTTAGCGCTAAGGACAGGGAGGCCAGGGGGGCAGCCCCAGCATTTT. It specifies CASSLALRTGRPGGQPQHF.

This chain uses TRBV6-6 with TRBJ1-3, with D unresolved. CDR1 MNHNY and CDR2 SVGAGI come from the germline V gene (reference sequence). Trimming took 5 bases from V and 9 from J, leaving 11 bases between them. CDR3 length equals 12 residues. As DNA, the CDR3 is TGTGCCAGCAGTACCCCTAGTAGCACCATATATTTT. Protein: CASSTPSSTIYF.